One sample yielded the 21 T cell receptor beta chains listed below, sequenced in a study of OX40 agonist ivuxolimab in advanced cancers. The library was made by the immunoSEQ multiplex PCR assay. TCRdb provides this immuneACCESS table in a form limited to in-frame rearrangements. Some clones are lacking; in checked studies, under half of them reflect an unresolved V gene, and why the rest are absent is not known. Across this sample there are over 25,000 clones, with about 86% seen only once. Approximately 29% of the sample comes from the top ten. The sample consisted of CD4+ or CD8+ T cells sorted from blood, taken in a trial of the OX40 agonist ivuxolimab. The receptors shown here come from an adult with an advanced solid tumor such as melanoma, head and neck, liver or kidney cancer.

The chain carries TRBV5-1 and TRBJ1-2, with 7 bases aligning to TRBD1. V lost 0 bases and J lost 3; bases outside the gene matches: 5. CDR1 and CDR2 (germline): SGHRS, YFSETQ. This CDR3 contains 15 residues. CDR3: CASSLGLTGYYGYTF. The CDR3 DNA reads as TGCGCCAGCAGCTTGGGACTGACAGGGTACTATGGCTACACCTTC.

DNA for the CDR3: TGTGCCAGTAGTACCGGCCGACTTGGACAGGGAAGTGAGACCCAGTACTTC. Encoded protein: CASSTGRLGQGSETQYF. The gene calls are TRBV19 and TRBJ2-5, with TRBD1 matching 8 bases. V lost 4 bases to trimming and J lost 5 bases; unmatched junction nucleotides: 15. CDR1 and CDR2 (germline): LNHDA, SQIVND (reference sequence). CDR3 size: 17 residues.

This clone was counted between two and nine times. The rearrangement uses TRBV21-1 and TRBJ2-7; the tabulated D call, TRBD1, remains unverified against the DNA. TRBV21-1 counts as a pseudogene. This CDR3 contains 16 residues. Here the CDR3 DNA reads TGTGCCAGCAGCAAACACCCGGGACAGGGGGATGACGAGCAGTACTTC. Protein sequence: CASSKHPGQGDDEQYF.

The J gene is TRBJ2-7, the V gene TRBV11-2, with D maybe TRBD2 (5 bases). This CDR3 comprises 14 residues. Germline V gives CDR1 SGHAT, CDR2 FQNNGV. Between the trimmed V and J ends, which lost 5 bases and 3 bases, there was a span of 14 bases. The CDR3 DNA reads TGTGCCAGCAGCCCCCATAGCGAGCTCTACGAGCAGTACTTC. Its protein is CASSPHSELYEQYF.

This clone was seen a handful of times. In nucleotides, the CDR3 is TGTGCCAGCAGCGTAGCAGGGGGCGCTTGGTCCGGGGAGCTGTTTTTT. Translating gives CASSVAGGAWSGELFF. The chain joins TRBV9 to TRBJ2-2, with TRBD1 identical over 8 bases. V trimming: 0 bases; J trimming: 6 bases; junction bases outside the gene matches: 7. Germline CDR1 SGDLS, CDR2 YYNGEE. The CDR3 is made up of 16 amino acids.

The CDR3 spells CASSLGGAATDTQYF. The CDR3 DNA sequence: TGTGCCAGCAGCTTGGGGGGAGCAGCCACAGATACGCAGTATTTT. V gene TRBV7-6 combines with J gene TRBJ2-3, with a weak D call TRBD2 (6 bases). Trimming cost V 3 bases and J 2 bases, with 12 bases left between them. There are 15 residues in the CDR3. Germline CDR1 is SGHVS and CDR2 is FNYEAQ.

A single count supports this clone. The chain recombines TRBV11-3 with TRBJ2-7; D is undetermined. This CDR3 is 13 amino acids long. CDR1 and CDR2 (germline): SGHNT, YENEEA. Trimming took off 3 bases at V and 4 bases at J, with 10 bases between the two ends. In nucleotides, the CDR3 is TGTGCCAGCAGCTTCTCGGCCAATTACGAGCAGTACTTC. Protein: CASSFSANYEQYF.

The chain combines TRBV6-5 with TRBJ1-1; no definite D call. V was pared by 3 bases and J by 3 bases, with 17 bases between. Germline lookup yields CDR1 MNHEY and CDR2 SVGAGI. The CDR3 has 16 amino acids. The CDR3 protein is CASSYYGMRQDTEAFF. The CDR3, as DNA: TGTGCCAGCAGTTATTATGGAATGAGGCAAGACACTGAAGCTTTCTTT.

The rearrangement joins TRBV5-5 to TRBJ2-4, with a possible D match to TRBD1 (5 bases). Germline CDR1 is SGHKS and CDR2 is YYEKEE (reference sequence). Deletions cut 0 bases from V and 8 bases from J, with 9 bases between. The CDR3 length is 13 residues. The CDR3 DNA reads as TGTGCCAGCAGCTTGGTCAGGGTGGACATTCAGTACTTC. Translation gives CASSLVRVDIQYF.

Only a few counts were recorded for this clone. The rearrangement links TRBV12-5 to TRBJ1-2; no reliable D call. Germline lookup yields CDR1 LGHNT and CDR2 FRNRAP. The V end was cut by 2 bases, the J end by 4 bases, with 11 bases between. This CDR3 contains 14 residues. This CDR3 is CASGLMRYGYGYTF. DNA for the CDR3: TGTGCTAGTGGTTTGATGCGCTACGGCTATGGCTACACCTTC. Full variable domain (outside the CDR3, taken from reference TRBV12-5 and TRBJ1-2): DARVTQTPRHKVTEMGQEVTMRCQPILGHNTVFWYRQTMMQGLELLAYFRNRAPLDDSGMPKDRFSAEMPDATLATLKIQPSEPRDSAVYFCASGLMRYGYGYTFGSGTRLTVV.

The chain links TRBV28 to TRBJ2-3; tentative D call: TRBD2 (6 bases). Per the germline V gene, CDR1 is MDHEN and CDR2 is SYDVKM. The CDR3 spans 15 residues. Trimming stripped 2 bases from V and 0 bases from J, with 9 bases between. This chain's CDR3 is CASSLGDSSTDTQYF. The CDR3 DNA reads TGTGCCAGCAGTTTAGGGGACTCTAGCACAGATACGCAGTATTTT.

Here the CDR3 reads CASSLAREQFF. DNA of the CDR3: TGCGCCAGCAGCTTGGCTCGGGAGCAGTTCTTC. V is TRBV5-1 and J is TRBJ2-1, with no clear D. Trimming removed 0 bases from V and 10 bases from J, with 5 bases in between. This CDR3 is built from 11 residues. Germline loops: CDR1 SGHRS, CDR2 YFSETQ. Filled out from reference TRBV5-1 and TRBJ2-1, the complete variable domain reads KAGVTQTPRYLIKTRGQQVTLSCSPISGHRSVSWYQQTPGQGLQFLFEYFSETQRNKGNFPGRFSGRQFSNSRSEMNVSTLELGDSALYLCASSLAREQFFGPGTRLTVL.

This sequence joins TRBV7-9 and TRBJ2-4; weak D call: TRBD1 (6 bases). The CDR3 extends over 15 amino acids. V lost 6 bases, J lost 3 bases, and 15 bases lay in between. Germline CDR1 and CDR2: SEHNR and FQNEAQ (reference sequence). The CDR3 DNA is TGTGCCAGCAGTACGCAGGGGCGGAGCAAAAACATTCAGTACTTC. Its protein product is CASSTQGRSKNIQYF.

The V gene is TRBV4-1, the J gene TRBJ2-7; the D gene is possibly TRBD2 (6 bases). CDR1 and CDR2 (germline): MGHRA, YSYEKL. Trimming shortened V by 1 base and J by 5 bases, and 12 bases separated the two germline ends. The CDR3 extends over 14 amino acids. Here the CDR3 reads CASSQGRADDEQYF. In nucleotides, the CDR3 is TGCGCCAGCAGCCAAGGGAGGGCGGACGACGAGCAGTACTTC.

The V call is TRBV30, the J call TRBJ1-3; 8 bases match TRBD1. This CDR3 has 13 residues. V shed 8 bases and J 3 bases; nucleotides not matched to a gene: 6. From germline, CDR1 is GTSNPN and CDR2 SVGIG (reference sequence). CDR3 sequence (DNA): TGTGCCCATACAGGGGGTTATGGAAACACCATATATTTT. Its protein is CAHTGGYGNTIYF. Full variable domain (outside the CDR3, taken from reference TRBV30 and TRBJ1-3): SQTIHQWPATLVQPVGSPLSLECTVEGTSNPNLYWYRQAAGRGLQLLFYSVGIGQISSEVPQNLSASRPQDRQFILSSKKLLLSDSGFYLCAHTGGYGNTIYFGEGSWLTVV.

The rearrangement links TRBV4-2 to TRBJ1-5, with TRBD1 matching 8 bases. The CDR3 runs 15 residues. Germline CDR1 is LGHNA and CDR2 is YNFKEQ. J was trimmed by 4 bases and V by 0 bases; bases with no gene match: 2. The CDR3 is CASSQEQGANQPQHF. CDR3 in DNA: TGTGCCAGCAGCCAAGAGCAGGGGGCTAATCAGCCCCAGCATTTT.

This chain connects TRBV27 to TRBJ2-2; D uncertain. Germline V lookup: CDR1 MNHEY, CDR2 SMNVEV (reference sequence). V was trimmed by 3 bases and J by 5 bases, leaving 4 bases between them. CDR3 length: 12 amino acids. CDR3 amino acids: CASSFQTGELFF. CDR3 nucleotides: TGTGCCAGCAGTTTCCAAACCGGGGAGCTGTTTTTT.

This clone was recorded once. V usage is TRBV28 and J usage is TRBJ2-1; TRBD2 aligns across 7 bases. Germline V gene lookup returns CDR1 MDHEN and CDR2 SYDVKM. With V trimmed by 6 bases and J by 4 bases, 9 bases remained unmatched. This CDR3 is built from 15 residues. The CDR3 loop reads CASSRLAELYNEQFF. CDR3 DNA: TGTGCCAGCAGCCGGCTAGCGGAACTTTACAATGAGCAGTTCTTC. The whole variable domain, filled in from reference TRBV28 and TRBJ2-1, reads DVKVTQSSRYLVKRTGEKVFLECVQDMDHENMFWYRQDPGLGLRLIYFSYDVKMKEKGDIPEGYSVSREKKERFSLILESASTNQTSMYLCASSRLAELYNEQFFGPGTRLTVL.

This rearrangement joins TRBV19 to TRBJ1-1; D not resolved. V gave up 2 bases and J gave up 4 bases, with 11 bases separating them. The CDR3 extends over 14 amino acids. Germline lookup yields CDR1 LNHDA and CDR2 SQIVND (reference sequence). In DNA form, the CDR3 reads TGTGCCAGTAGTATACCGGAGGTTAGCACTGAAGCTTTCTTT. Protein sequence: CASSIPEVSTEAFF.

The CDR3 is CASRFGMNTEAFF. DNA for the CDR3: TGTGCCAGTAGGTTCGGGATGAACACTGAAGCTTTCTTT. V usage is TRBV19 and J usage is TRBJ1-1; D is unresolved. This CDR3 has 13 amino acids. CDR1 LNHDA and CDR2 SQIVND come from the germline V gene (reference sequence). Trimming removed 6 bases from V and 0 bases from J, with 8 bases in between.

This chain connects TRBV6-5 to TRBJ1-2; TRBD1 might be the D (5 bases). V lost 7 bases to trimming and J lost 4 bases, with 13 bases between them. CDR1 is MNHEY, CDR2 SVGAGI, per germline. The CDR3 consists of 13 residues. The CDR3 nucleotides read TGTGCCAGCACGAACGGGGCAGTCTATGGCTACACCTTC. Translated: CASTNGAVYGYTF.